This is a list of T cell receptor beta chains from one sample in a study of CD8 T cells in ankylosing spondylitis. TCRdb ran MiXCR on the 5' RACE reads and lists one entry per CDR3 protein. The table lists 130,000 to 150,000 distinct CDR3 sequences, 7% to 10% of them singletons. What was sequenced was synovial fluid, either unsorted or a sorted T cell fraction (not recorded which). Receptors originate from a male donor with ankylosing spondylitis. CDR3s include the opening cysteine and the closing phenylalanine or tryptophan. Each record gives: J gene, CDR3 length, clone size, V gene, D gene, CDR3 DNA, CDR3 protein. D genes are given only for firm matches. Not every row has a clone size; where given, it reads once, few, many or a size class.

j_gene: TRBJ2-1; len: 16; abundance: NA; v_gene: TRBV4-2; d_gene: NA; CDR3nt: TGTGCCAGCAGCCAAGATAGAGGAACCGTCTACAATGAGCAGTTCTTC; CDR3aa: CASSQDRGTVYNEQFF
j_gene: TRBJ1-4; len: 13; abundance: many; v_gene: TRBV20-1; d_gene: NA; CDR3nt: TGCAGTGCCCGGGGGGGAGGAATCGAAAAACTGTTTTTT; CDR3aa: CSARGGGIEKLFF
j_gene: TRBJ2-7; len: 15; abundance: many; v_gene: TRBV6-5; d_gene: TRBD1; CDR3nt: TGTGCCAGCAGTTACTCGAGGACAGGGACCTACGAGCAGTACTTC; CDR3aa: CASSYSRTGTYEQYF
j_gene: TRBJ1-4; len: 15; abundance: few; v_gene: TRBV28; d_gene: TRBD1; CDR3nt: TGTGCCAGCAGTAGCAGAGGGGGCAGGTGGGAAAAACTGTTTTTT; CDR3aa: CASSSRGGRWEKLFF
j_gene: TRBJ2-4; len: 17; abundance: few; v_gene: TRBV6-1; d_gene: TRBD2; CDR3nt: TGTGCCAGCAGTCTCCCCCTAGCGGGGCTAGCCAAAAACATTCAGTACTTC; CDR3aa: CASSLPLAGLAKNIQYF
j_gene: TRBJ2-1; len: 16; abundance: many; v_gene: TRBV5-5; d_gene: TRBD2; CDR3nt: TGTGCCAGCAGCTCGTCCGGGACTACGCCCTACAATGAGCAGTTCTTC; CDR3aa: CASSSSGTTPYNEQFF
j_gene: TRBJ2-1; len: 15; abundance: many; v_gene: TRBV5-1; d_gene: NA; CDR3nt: TGCGCCAGCATGTTTGGTTCAGGGTGGATCAATGAGCAGTTCTTC; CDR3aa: CASMFGSGWINEQFF
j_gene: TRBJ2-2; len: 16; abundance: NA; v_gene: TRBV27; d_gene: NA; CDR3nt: TGTGCCAGCAGTCCTGCGGGCCTCTGGGGGAACGGGGAGCTGTTTTTT; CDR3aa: CASSPAGLWGNGELFF
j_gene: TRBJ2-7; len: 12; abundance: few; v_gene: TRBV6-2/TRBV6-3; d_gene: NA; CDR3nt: TGTGCCAGCGCCCAGGGTACCTACGAGCAGTACTTC; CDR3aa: CASAQGTYEQYF
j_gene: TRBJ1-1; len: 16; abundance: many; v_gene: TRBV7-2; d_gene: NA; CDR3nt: TGTGCCAGCAGCTTTGGTTTAGGGGGGGCTAACACTGAAGCTTTCTTT; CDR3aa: CASSFGLGGANTEAFF
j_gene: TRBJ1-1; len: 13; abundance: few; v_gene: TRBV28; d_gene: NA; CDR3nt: TGTGCCAGCAGTCGCTCGCAGAAGACTGAAGCTTTCTTT; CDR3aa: CASSRSQKTEAFF
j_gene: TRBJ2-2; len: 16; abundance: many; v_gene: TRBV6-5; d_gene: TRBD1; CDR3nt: TGTGCCAGCAGTTACTACCGGGACAGGGGAACCGGGGAGCTGTTTTTT; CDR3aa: CASSYYRDRGTGELFF
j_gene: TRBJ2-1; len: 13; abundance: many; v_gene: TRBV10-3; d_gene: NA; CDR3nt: TGTGCCGTATCCGGGACTCCCCCCGATGAGCAGTTCTTC; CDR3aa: CAVSGTPPDEQFF
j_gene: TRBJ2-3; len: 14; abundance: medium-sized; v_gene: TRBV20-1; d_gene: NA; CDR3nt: TGCAGTGCTAGTGCTCCGTCCAACACAGATACGCAGTATTTT; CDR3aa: CSASAPSNTDTQYF
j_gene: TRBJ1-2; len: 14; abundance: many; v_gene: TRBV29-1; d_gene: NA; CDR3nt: TGCAGCGTTGAGGGGGCCTCAAGTAACTATGGCTACACCTTC; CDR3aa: CSVEGASSNYGYTF
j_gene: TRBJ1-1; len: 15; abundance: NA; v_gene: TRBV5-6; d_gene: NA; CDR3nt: TGTGCCAGCAGCCCAGTGGCGGGGGTAGGAACTGAAGCTTTCTTT; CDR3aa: CASSPVAGVGTEAFF
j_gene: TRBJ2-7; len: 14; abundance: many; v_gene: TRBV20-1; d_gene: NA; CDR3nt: TGCAGTGCTACCTACTTAGGGAGCTCCTACGAGCAGTACTTC; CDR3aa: CSATYLGSSYEQYF
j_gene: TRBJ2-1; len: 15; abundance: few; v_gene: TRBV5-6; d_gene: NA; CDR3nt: TGTGCCAGCAGCGCCCTAGCGAGGTCCTACAATGAGCAGTTCTTC; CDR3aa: CASSALARSYNEQFF
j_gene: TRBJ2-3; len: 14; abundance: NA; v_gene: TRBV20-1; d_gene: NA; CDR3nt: TGCAGTGCTCGGACATCCCTAGGCAAAGATACGCAGTATTTT; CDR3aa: CSARTSLGKDTQYF
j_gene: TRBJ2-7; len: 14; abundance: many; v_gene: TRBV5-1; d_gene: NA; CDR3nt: TGCGCCAGCAGACCGGACACGAGCTCCTACGAGCAGTACTTC; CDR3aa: CASRPDTSSYEQYF
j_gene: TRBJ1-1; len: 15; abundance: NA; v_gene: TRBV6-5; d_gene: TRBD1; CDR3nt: TGTGCCAGCAGTAACTACGGAAGGGACAGGTTAGGAGCTTTCTTT; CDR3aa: CASSNYGRDRLGAFF
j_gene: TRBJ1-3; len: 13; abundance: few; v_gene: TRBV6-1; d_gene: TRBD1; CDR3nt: TGTGCCAGCATCGCGACAGGGGAAAACACCATATATTTT; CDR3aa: CASIATGENTIYF
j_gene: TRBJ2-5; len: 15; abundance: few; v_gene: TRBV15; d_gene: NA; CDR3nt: TGTGCCACCAGCAGAGACGCGCTGTACCAAGAGACCCAGTACTTC; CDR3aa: CATSRDALYQETQYF